Sequencing of this TCR beta chain was carried out in a study of blood T cells in healthy people across ages. Study-level findings and limits: Long-lived and aged donors differed, with more naive CD4+ cells and higher diversity in the long-lived.

As regards this clonotype: Its antigen is currently unknown.

Trimming left V 9 bases short and J 4 bases short, with 15 bases between. The CDR3 totals 13 residues. Alongside a J-beta primer mix, a sample-barcoded 5' primer served in a second PCR lasting roughly 7 to 11 cycles. MiXCR was run by TCRdb on the 5' RACE reads, yielding one entry per CDR3 protein. This table holds around 1,100,000 distinct CDR3 sequences, around two fifths found once. The source material was blood. This TCR derives from a man aged 18 to 29 in good health. J is TRBJ1-2 and V is TRBV12-3 or TRBV12-4, with TRBD1 as a possible D gene (5 bases). The CDR3 here is CAREGTLSYGYTF. The CDR3 DNA is TGTGCCAGGGAGGGGACGCTTAGCTATGGCTACACCTTC.